These T cell receptor beta chains were read from a single sample in a study of T cells after yellow fever vaccination. TCRdb re-derived calls from the 5' RACE reads in MiXCR, one entry per CDR3 protein. The data show around 320,000 distinct CDR3 sequences, roughly a tenth seen once. Sequencing used CD4+ T cells sorted from PBMCs, obtained 45 days after the yellow fever booster vaccination. These receptors all come from a man in his late teens or twenties who received the YFV17D yellow fever vaccine. Each CDR3 is given with its conserved first and last residue. The order of the fields is D gene, J gene, V gene, clone size, CDR3 protein, CDR3 DNA. A D gene is named only where the DNA matches it firmly. A clone size is listed for some rows: how often the clone was seen (once, few, many), or a class if it is expanded.

d_gene: TRBD2
j_gene: TRBJ2-1
v_gene: TRBV6-5
abundance: NA
CDR3aa: CASSYSLAGGHNEQFF
CDR3nt: TGTGCCAGCAGTTACTCTCTAGCGGGGGGGCACAATGAGCAGTTCTTC

d_gene: TRBD1
j_gene: TRBJ2-7
v_gene: TRBV19
abundance: NA
CDR3aa: CASSTGGQGPYEQYF
CDR3nt: TGTGCCAGTAGTACTGGGGGACAGGGGCCCTACGAGCAGTACTTC

d_gene: NA
j_gene: TRBJ2-7
v_gene: TRBV5-1
abundance: many
CDR3aa: CASSLLANGYEQYF
CDR3nt: TGCGCCAGCAGCTTACTTGCCAACGGCTACGAGCAGTACTTC

d_gene: NA
j_gene: TRBJ2-5
v_gene: TRBV5-1
abundance: many
CDR3aa: CASSETGVQETQYF
CDR3nt: TGCGCCAGCAGCGAAACAGGAGTACAAGAGACCCAGTACTTC

d_gene: NA
j_gene: TRBJ2-5
v_gene: TRBV20-1
abundance: many
CDR3aa: CSATRLEGTETQYF
CDR3nt: TGCAGTGCCACACGACTAGAGGGGACGGAGACCCAGTACTTC

d_gene: NA
j_gene: TRBJ1-1
v_gene: TRBV12-3/TRBV12-4
abundance: NA
CDR3aa: CASSLVLRNTEAFF
CDR3nt: TGTGCCAGCAGTTTGGTTTTGCGGAACACTGAAGCTTTCTTT

d_gene: NA
j_gene: TRBJ2-1
v_gene: TRBV19
abundance: many
CDR3aa: CASRIRGLNNEQFF
CDR3nt: TGTGCCAGTCGGATCCGGGGACTGAACAATGAGCAGTTCTTC

d_gene: NA
j_gene: TRBJ1-2
v_gene: TRBV3-1
abundance: few
CDR3aa: CASSLQRQGYTF
CDR3nt: TGTGCCAGCAGCCTACAGAGACAAGGCTACACCTTC

d_gene: TRBD2
j_gene: TRBJ2-1
v_gene: TRBV11-2
abundance: few
CDR3aa: CASSASTSGNEQFF
CDR3nt: TGTGCCAGCAGCGCCTCCACTAGCGGCAATGAGCAGTTCTTC

d_gene: NA
j_gene: TRBJ2-7
v_gene: TRBV3-1
abundance: few
CDR3aa: CASSQAASYEQYF
CDR3nt: TGTGCCAGCAGCCAAGCTGCCTCCTACGAGCAGTACTTC

d_gene: TRBD2
j_gene: TRBJ2-1
v_gene: TRBV20-1
abundance: many
CDR3aa: CSATTSGANEQFF
CDR3nt: TGCAGTGCAACGACTAGCGGAGCGAATGAGCAGTTCTTC

d_gene: NA
j_gene: TRBJ2-2
v_gene: TRBV9
abundance: NA
CDR3aa: CASMQQSNTGELFF
CDR3nt: TGTGCCAGCATGCAGCAGTCGAACACCGGGGAGCTGTTTTTT

d_gene: NA
j_gene: TRBJ1-6
v_gene: TRBV6-6
abundance: NA
CDR3aa: CASRHGDYNSPLHF
CDR3nt: TGTGCCAGCAGGCACGGAGACTATAATTCACCCCTCCACTTT

d_gene: NA
j_gene: TRBJ2-1
v_gene: TRBV7-9
abundance: many
CDR3aa: CASSLAGNAAHEQFF
CDR3nt: TGTGCCAGCAGCTTAGCAGGGAACGCCGCTCATGAGCAGTTCTTC

d_gene: NA
j_gene: TRBJ2-3
v_gene: TRBV28
abundance: NA
CDR3aa: CASGAPSTDTQYF
CDR3nt: TGTGCCAGCGGGGCACCTAGCACAGATACGCAGTATTTT

d_gene: NA
j_gene: TRBJ2-5
v_gene: TRBV6-9
abundance: few
CDR3aa: CASLRSTAHRETQYF
CDR3nt: TGTGCCAGCCTGCGCTCGACAGCGCATAGGGAGACCCAGTACTTC

d_gene: TRBD2
j_gene: TRBJ2-2
v_gene: TRBV20-1
abundance: NA
CDR3aa: CSARHSGGAWTGELFF
CDR3nt: TGCAGTGCTAGACATAGCGGGGGGGCGTGGACCGGGGAGCTGTTTTTT

d_gene: NA
j_gene: TRBJ2-5
v_gene: TRBV3-1
abundance: few
CDR3aa: CASSQGPYQETQYF
CDR3nt: TGTGCCAGCAGCCAAGGGCCGTACCAAGAGACCCAGTACTTC

d_gene: NA
j_gene: TRBJ2-5
v_gene: TRBV7-9
abundance: many
CDR3aa: CASSLVASGETQYF
CDR3nt: TGTGCCAGCAGCCTAGTAGCCTCTGGAGAGACCCAGTACTTC

d_gene: NA
j_gene: TRBJ2-5
v_gene: TRBV3-1
abundance: few
CDR3aa: CASSQTWDLQETQYF
CDR3nt: TGTGCCAGCAGCCAGACATGGGACTTACAAGAGACCCAGTACTTC